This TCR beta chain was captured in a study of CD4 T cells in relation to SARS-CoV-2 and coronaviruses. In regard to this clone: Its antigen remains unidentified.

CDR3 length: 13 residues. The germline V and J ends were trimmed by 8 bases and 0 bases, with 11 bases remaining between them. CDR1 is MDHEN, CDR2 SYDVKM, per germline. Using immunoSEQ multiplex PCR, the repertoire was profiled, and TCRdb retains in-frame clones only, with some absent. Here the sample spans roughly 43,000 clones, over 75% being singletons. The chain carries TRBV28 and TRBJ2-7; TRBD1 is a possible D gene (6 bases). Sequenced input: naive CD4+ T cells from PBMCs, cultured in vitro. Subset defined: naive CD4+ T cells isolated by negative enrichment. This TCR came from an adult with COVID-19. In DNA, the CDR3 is TGTGCCAGCGGACAGCAGCCCTCCTACGAGCAGTACTTC. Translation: CASGQQPSYEQYF. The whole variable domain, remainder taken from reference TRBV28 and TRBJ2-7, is DVKVTQSSRYLVKRTGEKVFLECVQDMDHENMFWYRQDPGLGLRLIYFSYDVKMKEKGDIPEGYSVSREKKERFSLILESASTNQTSMYLCASGQQPSYEQYFGPGTRLTVT.